Listed below are T cell receptor beta chains from one sample, sequenced in a study of T cells in Graves' hyperthyroidism and ophthalmopathy. TCRdb re-analysed the multiplex PCR reads in MiXCR, keeping a single row per CDR3 protein. This sample has around 440,000 distinct CDR3 sequences, with about 15% found just once. Material for sequencing was blood. The receptors stem from a woman under 30 with Graves' hyperthyroidism. The CDR3 runs from the conserved cysteine through the conserved F or W. The D gene is left open where the match is weak. Rows may omit the clone size; those that give it use once, few, many or a size class.

abundance	v_gene	d_gene	j_gene	CDR3aa	CDR3nt
many	TRBV28	TRBD1	TRBJ2-3	CASSSPWTGGTDTQYF	TGTGCCAGCAGTTCCCCGTGGACAGGGGGGACAGATACGCAGTATTTT
.	TRBV6-5	.	TRBJ2-3	CASSYGSASTDTQYF	TGTGCCAGCAGTTACGGGTCGGCCAGCACAGATACGCAGTATTTT
many	TRBV3-1	.	TRBJ1-4	CASSLGTREKLFF	TGTGCCAGCAGCCTCGGGACTCGTGAAAAACTGTTTTTT
many	TRBV12-3/TRBV12-4	TRBD1	TRBJ1-1	CASSFGQGAIFSTEAFF	TGTGCCAGCAGTTTTGGACAGGGGGCTATATTTAGCACTGAAGCTTTCTTT
.	TRBV27	TRBD2	TRBJ2-5	CASSLLSGARRETQYF	TGTGCCAGCAGTTTATTGAGCGGGGCCCGAAGAGAGACCCAGTACTTC
.	TRBV7-9	TRBD1	TRBJ2-7	CASRDLGQAREQYF	TGTGCCAGCAGAGACCTCGGACAGGCCCGGGAGCAGTACTTC
many	TRBV3-1	.	TRBJ2-7	CASSQDDYEQYF	TGTGCCAGCAGCCAAGATGACTACGAGCAGTACTTC
few	TRBV3-1	.	TRBJ2-2	CASSQRLAVSGELFF	TGTGCCAGCAGCCAGAGGTTAGCAGTTTCCGGGGAGCTGTTTTTT
many	TRBV5-1	.	TRBJ2-6	CASSSGQGGAPGANVLTF	TGCGCCAGCAGCTCCGGACAGGGAGGGGCCCCTGGGGCCAACGTCCTGACTTTC
many	TRBV12-3/TRBV12-4	.	TRBJ2-7	CASSLGASYEQYF	TGTGCCAGCAGTTTAGGGGCCAGCTACGAGCAGTACTTC
many	TRBV28	.	TRBJ2-7	CASSTGQLYEQYF	TGTGCCAGCAGTACCGGACAGCTCTACGAGCAGTACTTC
few	TRBV15	.	TRBJ2-5	CATSLQETQYF	TGTGCCACCAGCTTGCAAGAGACCCAGTACTTC
few	TRBV24-1	.	TRBJ2-6	CATGQRLRSGANVLTF	TGTGCCACCGGACAGCGATTAAGATCTGGGGCCAACGTCCTGACTTTC
.	TRBV7-9	TRBD2	TRBJ2-1	CASSFSALAGGIYNEQFF	TGTGCCAGCAGCTTTTCGGCACTAGCGGGAGGAATCTACAATGAGCAGTTCTTC
many	TRBV28	.	TRBJ2-5	CASSLSGPPRETQYF	TGTGCCAGCAGTTTGAGCGGGCCCCCGCGAGAGACCCAGTACTTC
few	TRBV25-1	TRBD1	TRBJ1-5	CASSVSGGSNQPQHF	TGTGCCAGCAGTGTATCAGGGGGAAGCAATCAGCCCCAGCATTTT
few	TRBV13	.	TRBJ1-4	CASSLIQSNEKLFF	TGTGCCAGCAGCTTAATACAGTCTAATGAAAAACTGTTTTTT
many	TRBV5-6	.	TRBJ2-2	CASSLARQANTGELFF	TGTGCCAGCAGCTTGGCGAGACAGGCGAACACCGGGGAGCTGTTTTTT
.	TRBV12-3/TRBV12-4	.	TRBJ1-1	CASARGTEAFF	TGTGCCAGCGCGAGGGGCACTGAAGCTTTCTTT
many	TRBV15	.	TRBJ2-1	CATSGDGKSSYNEQFF	TGTGCCACCAGCGGGGACGGCAAGAGTTCCTACAATGAGCAGTTCTTC
many	TRBV9	.	TRBJ2-2	CASSVAAGVVGELFF	TGTGCCAGCAGCGTAGCGGCAGGGGTTGTCGGGGAGCTGTTTTTT
many	TRBV20-1	.	TRBJ1-4	CSAEDRRNNEKLFF	TGCAGTGCGGAAGACAGGAGGAATAATGAAAAACTGTTTTTT
.	TRBV7-9	.	TRBJ1-1	CASSLARRMDTEAFF	TGTGCCAGCAGCTTAGCTAGGAGGATGGACACTGAAGCTTTCTTT
many	TRBV6-6	.	TRBJ2-1	CASSYSRNYNEQFF	TGTGCCAGCAGTTACTCCAGGAACTACAATGAGCAGTTCTTC
.	TRBV5-1	.	TRBJ1-4	CASSLASGTNEKLFF	TGCGCCAGCAGCTTGGCTTCGGGAACTAATGAAAAACTGTTTTTT
.	TRBV5-6	TRBD2	TRBJ2-1	CASSLVRLAVNNEQFF	TGTGCCAGCAGCTTAGTTCGACTAGCGGTCAACAATGAGCAGTTCTTC
few	TRBV19	.	TRBJ2-2	CASSIGGANTGELFF	TGTGCCAGTAGTATCGGCGGGGCGAACACCGGGGAGCTGTTTTTT
many	TRBV28	.	TRBJ2-1	CASSRLQEQFF	TGTGCCAGCAGCCGCCTACAGGAGCAGTTCTTC